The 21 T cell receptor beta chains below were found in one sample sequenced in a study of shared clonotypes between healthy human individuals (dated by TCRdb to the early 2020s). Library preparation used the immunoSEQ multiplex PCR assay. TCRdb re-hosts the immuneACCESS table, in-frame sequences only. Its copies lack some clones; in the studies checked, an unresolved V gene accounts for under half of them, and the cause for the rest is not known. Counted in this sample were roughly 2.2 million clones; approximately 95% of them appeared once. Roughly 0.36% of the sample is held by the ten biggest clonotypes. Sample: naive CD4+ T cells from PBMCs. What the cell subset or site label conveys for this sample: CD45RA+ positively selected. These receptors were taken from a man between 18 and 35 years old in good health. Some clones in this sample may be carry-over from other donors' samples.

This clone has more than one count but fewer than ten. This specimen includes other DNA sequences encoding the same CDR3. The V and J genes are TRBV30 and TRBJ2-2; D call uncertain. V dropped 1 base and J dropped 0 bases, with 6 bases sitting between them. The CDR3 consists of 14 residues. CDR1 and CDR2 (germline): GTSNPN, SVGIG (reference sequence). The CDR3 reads CAWSGLANTGELFF. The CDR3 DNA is TGTGCCTGGAGTGGGCTAGCGAACACCGGGGAGCTGTTTTTT.

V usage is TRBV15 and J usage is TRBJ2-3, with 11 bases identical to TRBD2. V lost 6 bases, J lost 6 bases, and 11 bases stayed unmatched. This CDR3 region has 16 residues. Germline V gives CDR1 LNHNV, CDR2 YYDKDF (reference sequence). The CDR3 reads CATRGGTSGNSDTQYF. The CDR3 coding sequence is TGTGCCACCAGGGGAGGGACTAGCGGAAACTCTGATACGCAGTATTTT.

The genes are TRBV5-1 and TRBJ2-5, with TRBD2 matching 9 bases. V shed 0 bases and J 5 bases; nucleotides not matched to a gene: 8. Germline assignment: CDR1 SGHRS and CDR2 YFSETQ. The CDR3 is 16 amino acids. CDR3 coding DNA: TGCGCCAGCAGCTTGGAGGGTAGCGGGAGCGGGGAGACCCAGTACTTC. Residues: CASSLEGSGSGETQYF. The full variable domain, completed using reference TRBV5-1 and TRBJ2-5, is KAGVTQTPRYLIKTRGQQVTLSCSPISGHRSVSWYQQTPGQGLQFLFEYFSETQRNKGNFPGRFSGRQFSNSRSEMNVSTLELGDSALYLCASSLEGSGSGETQYFGPGTRLLVL.

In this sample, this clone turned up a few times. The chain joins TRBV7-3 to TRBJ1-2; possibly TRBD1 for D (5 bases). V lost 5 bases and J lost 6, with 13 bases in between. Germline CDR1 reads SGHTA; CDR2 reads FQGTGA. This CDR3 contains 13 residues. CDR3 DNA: TGTGCCAGCAGCCCGTCACCAGGGCATGGCTACACCTTC. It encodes CASSPSPGHGYTF. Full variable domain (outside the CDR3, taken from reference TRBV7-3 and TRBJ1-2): GAGVSQTPSNKVTEKGKYVELRCDPISGHTALYWYRQSLGQGPEFLIYFQGTGAADDSGLPNDRFFAVRPEGSVSTLKIQRTERGDSAVYLCASSPSPGHGYTFGSGTRLTVV.

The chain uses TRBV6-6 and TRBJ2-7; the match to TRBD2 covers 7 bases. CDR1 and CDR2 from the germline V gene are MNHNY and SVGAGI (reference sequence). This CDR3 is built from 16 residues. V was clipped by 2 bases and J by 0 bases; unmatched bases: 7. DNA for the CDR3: TGTGCCAGCAGTTACCCCGGGACTACCTACTCCTACGAGCAGTACTTC. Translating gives CASSYPGTTYSYEQYF.

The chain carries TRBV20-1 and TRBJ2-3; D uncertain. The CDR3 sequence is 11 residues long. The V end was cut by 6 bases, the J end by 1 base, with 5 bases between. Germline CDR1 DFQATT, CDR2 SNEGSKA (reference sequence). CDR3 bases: TGCAGTGCGATCCGCACAGATACGCAGTATTTT. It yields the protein CSAIRTDTQYF.

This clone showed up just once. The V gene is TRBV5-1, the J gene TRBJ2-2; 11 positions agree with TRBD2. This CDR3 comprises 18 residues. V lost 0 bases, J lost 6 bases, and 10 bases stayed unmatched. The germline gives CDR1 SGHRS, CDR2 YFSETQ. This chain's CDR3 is CASSLVGSGRAGSGELFF. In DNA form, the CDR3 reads TGCGCCAGCAGCTTGGTTGGTAGCGGGAGGGCCGGATCCGGGGAGCTGTTTTTT.

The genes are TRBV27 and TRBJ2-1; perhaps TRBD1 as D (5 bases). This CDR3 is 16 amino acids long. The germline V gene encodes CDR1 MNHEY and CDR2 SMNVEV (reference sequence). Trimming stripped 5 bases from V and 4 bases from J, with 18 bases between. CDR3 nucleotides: TGTGCCAGCAGTATTCTAAAGGGCTCAGGGTACAATGAGCAGTTCTTC. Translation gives CASSILKGSGYNEQFF.

The CDR3 reads CASLGTGPYNEQFF. DNA for the CDR3: TGTGCCAGCCTTGGGACAGGGCCCTACAATGAGCAGTTCTTC. V is TRBV2 and J is TRBJ2-1; 9 bases are a match to TRBD1. The CDR3 totals 14 residues. The germline CDR1 and CDR2 sequences are SNHLY and FYNNEI. V gave up 8 bases and J gave up 2 bases; unmatched junction bases: 4.

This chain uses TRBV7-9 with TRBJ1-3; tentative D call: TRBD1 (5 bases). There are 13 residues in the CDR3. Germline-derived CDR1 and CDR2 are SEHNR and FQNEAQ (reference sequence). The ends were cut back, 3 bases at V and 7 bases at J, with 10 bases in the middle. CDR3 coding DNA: TGTGCCAGCAGCTTCGACCGGGGGAACACCATATATTTT. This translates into CASSFDRGNTIYF. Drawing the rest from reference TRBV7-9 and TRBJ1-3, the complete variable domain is DTGVSQNPRHKITKRGQNVTFRCDPISEHNRLYWYRQTLGQGPEFLTYFQNEAQLEKSRLLSDRFSAERPKGSFSTLEIQRTEQGDSAMYLCASSFDRGNTIYFGEGSWLTVV.

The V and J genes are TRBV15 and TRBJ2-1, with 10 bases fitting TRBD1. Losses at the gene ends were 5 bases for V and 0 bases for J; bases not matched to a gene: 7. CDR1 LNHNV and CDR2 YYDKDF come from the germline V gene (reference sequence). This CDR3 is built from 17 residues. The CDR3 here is CATSSDRGSVSYNEQFF. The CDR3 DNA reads TGTGCCACCAGCTCGGACAGGGGGAGTGTCTCCTACAATGAGCAGTTCTTC.

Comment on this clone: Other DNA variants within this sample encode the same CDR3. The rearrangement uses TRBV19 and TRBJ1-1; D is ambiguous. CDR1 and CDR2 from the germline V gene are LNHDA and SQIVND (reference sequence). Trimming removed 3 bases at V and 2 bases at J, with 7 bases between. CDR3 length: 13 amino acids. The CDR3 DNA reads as TGTGCCAGTAGTATTGGGAGAAACACTGAAGCTTTCTTT. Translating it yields CASSIGRNTEAFF. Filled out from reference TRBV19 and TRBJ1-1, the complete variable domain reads DGGITQSPKYLFRKEGQNVTLSCEQNLNHDAMYWYRQDPGQGLRLIYYSQIVNDFQKGDIAEGYSVSREKKESFPLTVTSAQKNPTAFYLCASSIGRNTEAFFGQGTRLTVV.

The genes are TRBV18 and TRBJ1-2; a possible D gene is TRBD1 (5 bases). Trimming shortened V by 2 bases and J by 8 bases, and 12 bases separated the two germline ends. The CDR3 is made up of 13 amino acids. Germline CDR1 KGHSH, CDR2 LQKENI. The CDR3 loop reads CASSPTTEGGYTF. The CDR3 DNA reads TGTGCCAGCTCACCAACGACAGAGGGCGGCTACACCTTC.

CDR3 residues: CASFDRALRYEQYF. For the CDR3, the DNA is TGTGCCAGCTTTGACAGGGCTCTTCGGTACGAGCAGTACTTC. The chain carries TRBV28 and TRBJ2-7; TRBD1 aligns across 7 bases. V lost 8 bases and J lost 4; bases outside the gene matches: 11. The germline gives CDR1 MDHEN, CDR2 SYDVKM. This CDR3 is 14 amino acids long.

Written as DNA, the CDR3 is TGTGCCAGCAGTTACGGGGGCACCAACTATGGCTACACCTTC. Translation gives CASSYGGTNYGYTF. V and J are TRBV6-6 and TRBJ1-2; D is possibly TRBD1 (6 bases). This CDR3 has 14 residues. From germline, CDR1 is MNHNY and CDR2 SVGAGI (reference sequence). Deletions cut 2 bases from V and 2 bases from J, with 9 bases between.

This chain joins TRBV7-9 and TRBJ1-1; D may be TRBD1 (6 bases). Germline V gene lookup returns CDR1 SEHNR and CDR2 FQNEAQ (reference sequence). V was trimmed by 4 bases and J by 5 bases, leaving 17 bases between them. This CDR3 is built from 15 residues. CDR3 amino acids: CASSSTKGVRTEAFF. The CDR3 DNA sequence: TGTGCCAGCAGCTCGACCAAGGGGGTGCGAACTGAAGCTTTCTTT.

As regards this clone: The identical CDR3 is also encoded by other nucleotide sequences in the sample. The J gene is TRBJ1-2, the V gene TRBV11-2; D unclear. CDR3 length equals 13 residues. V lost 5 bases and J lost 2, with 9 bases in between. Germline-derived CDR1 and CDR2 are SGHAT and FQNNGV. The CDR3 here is CASSPGINYGYTF. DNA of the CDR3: TGTGCCAGCAGCCCGGGAATAAACTATGGCTACACCTTC.

Here the CDR3 DNA reads TGTGCCAGCAGAAGGGAAACTTTGAACACTGAAGCTTTCTTT. It specifies CASRRETLNTEAFF. The rearrangement uses TRBV6-4 and TRBJ1-1; no firm D call. Germline CDR1 MRHNA, CDR2 SNTAGT. The CDR3 has 14 residues. V was pared by 6 bases and J by 0 bases, with 11 bases between.

The CDR3 DNA reads as TGTGCCAGCAGCTCTCCCAGGGACAGGGGAACCTACGAGCAGTACTTC. It specifies CASSSPRDRGTYEQYF. The chain carries TRBV7-8 and TRBJ2-7; 10 nucleotides match TRBD1. V gave up 4 bases and J gave up 2 bases; unmatched junction bases: 8. Germline V gene lookup returns CDR1 SGHVS and CDR2 FQNEAQ. This CDR3 comprises 16 residues.

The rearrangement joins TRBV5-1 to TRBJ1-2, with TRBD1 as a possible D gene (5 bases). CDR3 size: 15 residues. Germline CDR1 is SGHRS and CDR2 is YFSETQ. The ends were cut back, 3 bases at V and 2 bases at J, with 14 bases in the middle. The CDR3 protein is CASSSTGGGNYGYTF. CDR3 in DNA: TGCGCCAGCAGCTCAACAGGAGGAGGAAACTATGGCTACACCTTC.

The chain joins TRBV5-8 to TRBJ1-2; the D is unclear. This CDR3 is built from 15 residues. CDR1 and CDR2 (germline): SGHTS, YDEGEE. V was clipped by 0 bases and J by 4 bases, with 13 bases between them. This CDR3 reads CASSLGAARTYGYTF. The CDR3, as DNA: TGTGCCAGCAGCTTGGGGGCAGCAAGAACCTATGGCTACACCTTC.